This TCR beta chain is drawn from a study of control samples from healthy donors and cancer patients (TCRdb year 2020). V is pared back by 3 bases and J by 1 base, with 7 bases lying between the germline termini. CDR1 and CDR2, per the germline V gene (reference sequence), are GTSNPN and SVGIG. The CDR3 contains 13 residues, cysteine and phenylalanine counted. Only the CDR3 DNA stays, 39 bases, in frame from base 1. Regarding this clone: Its antigen is not yet known. Per-base qualities were not stored, and no clone one base away is much larger.

The library was made by the immunoSEQ multiplex PCR assay. What TCRdb holds here is the immuneACCESS table cut down to in-frame rearrangements. Part of the clones is not present; checked against another copy, under half of the missing clones reflect an unresolved V gene, and the others are unexplained. This sample holds more than 30,000 clones; approximately 93% were observed only once. The top ten constitute approximately 6.6% of the sample. The sequence derives from a man aged 60-69 years in good health. The sequenced sample consisted of blood. Recombination connected TRBV30 to TRBJ1-5; the D gene is not confidently resolved. The DNA sequence reads TGTGCCTGGAGCGCGGGAAGCAATCAGCCCCAGCATTTT. Its amino acids are CAWSAGSNQPQHF.